This TCR beta chain was identified in a study of CD8 T cells in ankylosing spondylitis. General study results and limits: Among TCR beta sequences, a motif of about 8 highly homologous variants appeared characteristic of ankylosing spondylitis blood. Disease-linked clones displayed a CD8+ phenotype and appeared relatively rarely in peripheral blood.

TCRdb redid the calling of the 5' RACE reads with MiXCR, one entry per CDR3 protein. The sample lists approximately 520,000 distinct CDR3 sequences, 5.3% occurring once. The CDR3 extends over 15 amino acids. Trimming cost V 5 bases and J 4 bases; bases outside gene matches: 8. Per the germline V gene, CDR1 is DFQATT and CDR2 is SNEGSKA (reference sequence). This clonotype came up many times. Its antigen is not identified. The sequencing input was blood, either unsorted or a sorted T cell fraction (not recorded which). The chain uses TRBV20-1 and TRBJ1-1, with 12 bases aligning to TRBD1. This TCR derives from a male donor with ankylosing spondylitis. DNA of the CDR3: TGCAGTGCTCCCAAGGGGACAGGGGGCATCACTGAAGCTTTCTTT. It codes for CSAPKGTGGITEAFF.